The sequence of this T cell receptor (beta chain) was determined in a study of blood T cell repertoires in COVID-19. Overall study context: From the United States, Italy and Spain came samples of acute and convalescent COVID-19. PBMCs, B-cell-depleted T cells, or T cells provided the cDNA or gDNA that made up the material.

Germline V gene sequence: CDR1 KGHSH, CDR2 LQKENI. CDR3 length: 16 amino acids. Notes on this clone: At one of its ends the junction is not consistent with the germline gene, which may arise from a read error.

Original processing methods: By means of reference gene primer amplification, nucleated cell counts were estimated. Generated by immunoSEQ multiplex PCR, the TCRdb table keeps only in-frame clones and is missing some. From that table come the V and J calls and clone size; the DNA was used to work out D and trimming. The sample lists more than 65,000 clones, 75% to 90% seen once, with roughly 5.6% in the top ten. The sequencing sample was made of peripheral blood. The J gene is TRBJ2-5, the V gene TRBV18, with TRBD2 matching 10 bases. The clonotype originates from a man at least 80 years old with acute or convalescent COVID-19. CDR3 DNA sequence: TGTGCCAGCTCTCCACAAACTAGCGGGATTAAGGGGACCCAGTACTTC. This encodes CASSPQTSGIKGTQYF. The whole variable domain, remainder taken from reference TRBV18 and TRBJ2-5, is NAGVMQNPRHLVRRRGQEARLRCSPMKGHSHVYWYRQLPEEGLKFMVYLQKENIIDESGMPKERFSAEFPKEGPSILRIQQVVRGDSAAYFCASSPQTSGIKGTQYFGPGTRLLVL.